Included here is one T cell receptor beta chain sequence, with context. In germline, CDR1 is SGHTA, CDR2 FQGTGA. This CDR3 region has 13 residues. The sample belongs to a study of CD8+CD57+ T cells in acquired aplastic anemia. The template for TCR beta VDJ and CDR3 sequence profiling was genomic DNA. One entry per CDR3 protein, called by TCRdb with MiXCR from the reads. Of 450,000 to 600,000 distinct CDR3 sequences listed, under 40% were seen once; the top ten hold 0.75% to 0.95%. Patients chosen for sequencing had CD8+CD57+ cells that had expanded, as shown by flow cytometry. What was sequenced was sorted CD4+, CD8+, or CD8+CD57+ T cells (not recorded which) from PBMCs. J is TRBJ2-3 and V is TRBV7-3, with 7 nucleotides matching TRBD1. The J call could be wrong; TRBJ1-5 is a better fit for the DNA end. The clonotype originates from a human donor with aplastic anemia. As DNA, the CDR3 is TGTGCCAGCAGCGCGTTAGGGACAGATACGCAGCATTTT. It is translated as CASSALGTDTQHF.